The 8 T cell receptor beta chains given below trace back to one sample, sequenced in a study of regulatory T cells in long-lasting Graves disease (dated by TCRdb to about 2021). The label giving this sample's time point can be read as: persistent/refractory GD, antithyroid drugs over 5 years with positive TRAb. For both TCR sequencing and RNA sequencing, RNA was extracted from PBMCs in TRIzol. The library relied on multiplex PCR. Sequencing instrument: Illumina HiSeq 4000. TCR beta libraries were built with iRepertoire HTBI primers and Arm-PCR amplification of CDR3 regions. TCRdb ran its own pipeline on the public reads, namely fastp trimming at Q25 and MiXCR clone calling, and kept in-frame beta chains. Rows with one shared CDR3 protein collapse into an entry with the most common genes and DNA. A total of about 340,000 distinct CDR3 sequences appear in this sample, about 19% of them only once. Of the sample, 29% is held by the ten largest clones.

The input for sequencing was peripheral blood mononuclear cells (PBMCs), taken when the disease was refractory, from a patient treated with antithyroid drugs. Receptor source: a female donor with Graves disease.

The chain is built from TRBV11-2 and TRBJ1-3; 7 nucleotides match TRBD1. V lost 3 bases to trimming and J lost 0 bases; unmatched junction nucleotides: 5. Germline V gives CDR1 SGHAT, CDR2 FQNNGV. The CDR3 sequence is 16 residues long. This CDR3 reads CASSFNRGGSGNTIYF. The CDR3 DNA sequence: TGTGCCAGCAGCTTCAACAGGGGAGGCTCTGGAAACACCATATATTTT.

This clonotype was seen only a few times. The CDR3 protein is CASSPRFAGGTYEQYF. The CDR3 DNA reads as TGCGCCAGCAGCCCGCGATTTGCAGGGGGGACCTACGAGCAGTACTTC. The V and J genes are TRBV4-1 and TRBJ2-7; D possibly corresponds to TRBD1 (7 bases). Trimming shortened V by 4 bases and J by 2 bases, and 18 bases separated the two germline ends. Germline V gene lookup returns CDR1 MGHRA and CDR2 YSYEKL. CDR3 length equals 16 residues.

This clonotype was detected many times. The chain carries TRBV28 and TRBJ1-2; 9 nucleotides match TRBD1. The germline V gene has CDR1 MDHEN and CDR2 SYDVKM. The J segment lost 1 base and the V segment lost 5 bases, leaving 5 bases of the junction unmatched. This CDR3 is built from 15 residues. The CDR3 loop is CASSIQGARNYGYTF. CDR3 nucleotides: TGTGCCAGCAGTATACAGGGGGCGCGTAACTATGGCTACACCTTC.

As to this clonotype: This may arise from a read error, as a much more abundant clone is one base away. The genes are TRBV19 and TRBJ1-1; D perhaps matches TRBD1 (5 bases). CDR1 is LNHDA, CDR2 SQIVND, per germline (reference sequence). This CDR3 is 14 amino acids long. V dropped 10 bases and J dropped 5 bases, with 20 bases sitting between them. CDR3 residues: CATMSRGRGTEAFF. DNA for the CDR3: TGTGCCACCATGTCCCGAGGCCGGGGGACTGAAGCTTTCTTT.

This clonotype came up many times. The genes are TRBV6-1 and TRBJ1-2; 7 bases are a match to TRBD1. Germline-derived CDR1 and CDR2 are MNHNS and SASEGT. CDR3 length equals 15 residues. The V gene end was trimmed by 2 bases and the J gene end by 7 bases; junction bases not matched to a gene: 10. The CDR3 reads CASSEFRTQGGGYTF. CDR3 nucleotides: TGTGCCAGCAGTGAATTTCGTACTCAGGGGGGTGGCTACACCTTC.

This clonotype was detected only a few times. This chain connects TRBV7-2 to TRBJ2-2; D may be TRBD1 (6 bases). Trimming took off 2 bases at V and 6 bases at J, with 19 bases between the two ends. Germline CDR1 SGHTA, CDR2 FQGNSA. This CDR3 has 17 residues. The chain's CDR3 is CASSLLLRLQGPGELFF. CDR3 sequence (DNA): TGTGCCAGCAGCTTACTCCTCCGTCTACAGGGACCCGGGGAGCTGTTTTTT.

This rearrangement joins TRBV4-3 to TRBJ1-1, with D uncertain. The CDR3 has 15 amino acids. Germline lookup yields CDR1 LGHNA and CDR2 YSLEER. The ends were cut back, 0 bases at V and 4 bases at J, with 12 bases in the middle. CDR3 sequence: CASSQDIGRATEAFF. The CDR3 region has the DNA TGCGCCAGCAGCCAAGATATCGGGCGGGCCACTGAAGCTTTCTTT.

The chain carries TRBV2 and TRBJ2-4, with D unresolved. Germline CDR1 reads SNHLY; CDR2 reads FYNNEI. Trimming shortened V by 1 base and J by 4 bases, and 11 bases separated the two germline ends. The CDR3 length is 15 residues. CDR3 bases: TGTGCCAGCAGTGAAGGGCCCAGCATTAAAAACATTCAGTACTTC. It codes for CASSEGPSIKNIQYF.